This T cell receptor (beta chain) was identified in a study of blood T cell repertoires in COVID-19 (dated by TCRdb to about 2020). Broadly, across the study: Samples covering the acute and convalescent phases of COVID-19 were provided by collaborators in the United States, Italy and Spain. Where HLA class I and class II types were available, the types were taken from metadata supplied by the sample provider, not from assay-based typing. The samples were drawn from the first 160 participants of the ongoing ImmuneRACE study and from some 1,300 subjects provided by 6 global collaborators. The prospective study material was composed of cDNA or gDNA derived from T cells, B-cell-depleted T cells, or PBMCs. Nearly every sample came with metadata listing a de-identified subject ID, COVID-19 status, age in years and sex. The repertoires were released in a freely available public database meant as a resource for research on the immune response to SARS-CoV-2. Subjects who had been exposed to COVID-19, were actively infected with it, or had recovered from it provided the deeply sampled blood TCRbeta repertoires that made up the dataset.

The germline V gene encodes CDR1 LGHDT and CDR2 YNNKEL (reference sequence). The CDR3 runs 16 amino acids, cysteine and phenylalanine included. The read is trimmed to its CDR3 DNA, 48 bases read in frame from base 1. Trimming leaves V shorter by 1 base and J shorter by 6 bases, with the junction holding 8 bases beyond the gene matches. Overall results and qualifications from the work: Clinical and demographic metadata were provided uncurated, with the amount varying by source and participant.

TCRbeta CDR3 regions were amplified from genomic DNA by means of the immunoSEQ Assay, a bias-controlled multiplex PCR. From the authors' description of their analysis: The number of nucleated cells in each sample was estimated from the amplification of reference gene primers within the assay. To quantify the absolute abundance of each unique TCRbeta CDR3 rearrangement, sequence reads were collapsed and filtered. Productive Simpson clonality was computed per sample as the square root of Simpson's diversity index over productive rearrangements. Here the immuneACCESS table is served through TCRdb, limited to in-frame sequences with V and J called. Missing clones are a known gap in these copies; in checked studies unresolved V genes cover under half, and the rest lacks a known reason. The V and J calls and clone size come from that table; D and trimming were worked out from the DNA. The table for this sample lists roughly 200,000 clones; 75% to 90% of them were counted only once. The ten largest account for around 8% of the sample.

A note on this clone: The antigen it recognizes is unknown. Base qualities were left out, and no much larger clone turns up one base away.

Collaborating institutions collected whole blood in K2EDTA tubes following their own protocols. Collaborator samples were shipped for TCRbeta analysis as frozen whole blood, isolated PBMCs, or DNA extracted from either sample type. The receptor was isolated from a woman in her sixties with acute or convalescent COVID-19. Source material: peripheral blood. The sequence links TRBV3-1 (or the pseudogene TRBV3-2) to TRBJ2-1, and 8 junction bases match TRBD2. The DNA is TGTGCCAGCAGCCAAGCGGGAGGGCCAGGGCCCAATGAGCAGTTCTTC. Its product reads: CASSQAGGPGPNEQFF.